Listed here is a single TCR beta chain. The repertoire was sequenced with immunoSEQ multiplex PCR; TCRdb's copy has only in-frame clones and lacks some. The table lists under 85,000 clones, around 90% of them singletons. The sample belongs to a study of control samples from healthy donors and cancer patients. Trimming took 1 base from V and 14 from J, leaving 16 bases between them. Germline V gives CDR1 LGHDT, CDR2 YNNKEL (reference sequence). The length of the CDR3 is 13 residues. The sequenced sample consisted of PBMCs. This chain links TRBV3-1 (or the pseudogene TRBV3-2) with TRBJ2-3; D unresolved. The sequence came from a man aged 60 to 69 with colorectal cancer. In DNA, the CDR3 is TGTGCCAGCAGCCAAGTTGGTAAGGACCCTAGGTATTTT. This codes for CASSQVGKDPRYF.